These 12 T cell receptor beta chains came from one sample sequenced in a study of blood T cell repertoires in COVID-19. Sequencing used immunoSEQ multiplex PCR; TCRdb keeps in-frame clones, though not all of them. This sample has around 60,000 clones, with 85% to 90% found just once. The sample consisted of peripheral blood. The receptors shown here come from a man between 60 and 70 years old with active COVID-19.

The rearrangement links TRBV5-4 to TRBJ2-5; TRBD2 matches at 16 bases. This CDR3 is 17 amino acids long. Losses at the gene ends were 3 bases for V and 5 bases for J; bases not matched to a gene: 7. CDR1 is SGHNT, CDR2 YYREEE, per germline (reference sequence). The CDR3 here is CASSSGTSGGAAETQYF. CDR3 coding DNA: TGTGCCAGCAGCTCCGGGACTAGCGGGGGGGCAGCGGAGACCCAGTACTTC.

CDR3 region: CAISESRRGGLETQYF. CDR3 sequence (DNA): TGTGCCATCAGTGAGTCGAGACGGGGGGGCCTCGAGACCCAGTACTTC. This chain joins TRBV10-3 and TRBJ2-5; 8 nucleotides agree with TRBD2. The CDR3 spans 16 residues. Germline trimming cut 0 bases from V and 5 bases from J; bases unmatched to any gene: 8. Germline CDR1 reads ENHRY; CDR2 reads SYGVKD.

J is TRBJ1-2 and V is TRBV3-1 (or the pseudogene TRBV3-2); possibly TRBD1 for D (5 bases). The V gene's germline CDR1 is LGHDT and CDR2 YNNKEL (reference sequence). The CDR3 covers 13 residues. Trimming shortened V by 0 bases and J by 6 bases, and 8 bases separated the two germline ends. Here the CDR3 DNA reads TGTGCCAGCAGCCAAGATGGGGCAGATGGCTACACCTTC. Its protein is CASSQDGADGYTF.

The rearrangement joins TRBV9 to TRBJ2-1; 7 bases fit TRBD2. V dropped 3 bases and J dropped 8; count of bases not matched to a gene: 8. In germline, CDR1 is SGDLS, CDR2 YYNGEE. This CDR3 spans 14 amino acids. The CDR3 region is CASSALGTIDEQFF. CDR3 DNA: TGTGCCAGCAGCGCACTGGGGACTATCGATGAGCAGTTCTTC. Drawing the rest from reference TRBV9 and TRBJ2-1, the complete variable domain is DSGVTQTPKHLITATGQRVTLRCSPRSGDLSVYWYQQSLDQGLQFLIQYYNGEERAKGNILERFSAQQFPDLHSELNLSSLELGDSALYFCASSALGTIDEQFFGPGTRLTVL.

The chain links TRBV27 to TRBJ1-6; possibly TRBD1 for D (6 bases). Deletions cut 6 bases from V and 0 bases from J, with 18 bases between. CDR3 size: 18 residues. In germline, CDR1 is MNHEY, CDR2 SMNVEV (reference sequence). CDR3 bases: TGTGCCAGCAGCCAGCGGACAGCCGCCGTCTCCTATAATTCACCCCTCCACTTT. This translates into CASSQRTAAVSYNSPLHF.

The rearrangement joins TRBV28 to TRBJ2-1; D perhaps matches TRBD2 (5 bases). The CDR3 runs 12 residues. The V and J ends lost 5 bases and 15 bases respectively, with 17 bases between them. Germline lookup yields CDR1 MDHEN and CDR2 SYDVKM. CDR3 loop: CASSPRPSSWFF. The CDR3 DNA is TGTGCCAGCAGTCCCCGCCCTAGCTCTTGGTTCTTC.

The J gene is TRBJ1-2, the V gene TRBV6-5, with D possibly TRBD1 on 6 matching bases. The CDR3 totals 12 residues. V dropped 7 bases and J dropped 8 bases, with 14 bases sitting between them. Looked up from germline, CDR1 is MNHEY and CDR2 is SVGAGI. The CDR3 DNA follows: TGTGCCAGCATGTCTCAGGGGCTCGGCTACACCTTC. Protein product: CASMSQGLGYTF.

This rearrangement joins TRBV10-1 to TRBJ2-2; weak D call: TRBD2 (5 bases). The CDR3 totals 16 residues. Looked up from germline, CDR1 is WNHNN and CDR2 is SYGVQD (reference sequence). Trimming shortened V by 5 bases and J by 2 bases, and 15 bases separated the two germline ends. CDR3 DNA sequence: TGCGCCAGCAGTACCTCACCGGGGTTTAACACCGGGGAGCTGTTTTTT. Its translation: CASSTSPGFNTGELFF.

V usage is TRBV24-1 and J usage is TRBJ2-3; 10 nucleotides align to TRBD2. Germline CDR1 KGHDR, CDR2 SFDVKD. After removal of 7 bases from V and 4 bases from J, the junction contained 13 bases not matched to a gene. The CDR3 covers 17 residues. CDR3 DNA: TGTGCCACCAGCAACCCAGCGGGGGGGCCCGGGGCAGATACGCAGTATTTT. Protein: CATSNPAGGPGADTQYF.

This clone has just one count. The chain joins TRBV20-1 to TRBJ2-1; no definite D call. The CDR3 is 14 residues long. V lost 3 bases, J lost 6 bases, and 15 bases lay in between. Germline values: CDR1 DFQATT, CDR2 SNEGSKA (reference sequence). The CDR3 region is CSASHPLHSNEQFF. The CDR3 coding sequence is TGCAGTGCTAGTCATCCCCTCCACTCCAATGAGCAGTTCTTC.

This clone was seen just once. V usage is TRBV2 and J usage is TRBJ1-6; D might be TRBD1 (6 bases). Germline values: CDR1 SNHLY, CDR2 FYNNEI. V was clipped by 3 bases and J by 4 bases, with 10 bases between them. The CDR3 is 15 amino acids. The CDR3 DNA follows: TGTGCCAGCAGTGACACAGGGCCGTATAATTCACCCCTCCACTTT. It translates to CASSDTGPYNSPLHF.

The chain joins TRBV4-3 to TRBJ2-1; D may be TRBD2 (5 bases). The CDR3 sequence is 15 residues long. Trimming stripped 6 bases from V and 8 bases from J, with 20 bases between. The germline gives CDR1 LGHNA, CDR2 YSLEER. CDR3 nucleotides: TGCGCCAGCAGGTACAGTATGTCCGGGAATGATGAGCAGTTCTTC. Translated, it gives CASRYSMSGNDEQFF.